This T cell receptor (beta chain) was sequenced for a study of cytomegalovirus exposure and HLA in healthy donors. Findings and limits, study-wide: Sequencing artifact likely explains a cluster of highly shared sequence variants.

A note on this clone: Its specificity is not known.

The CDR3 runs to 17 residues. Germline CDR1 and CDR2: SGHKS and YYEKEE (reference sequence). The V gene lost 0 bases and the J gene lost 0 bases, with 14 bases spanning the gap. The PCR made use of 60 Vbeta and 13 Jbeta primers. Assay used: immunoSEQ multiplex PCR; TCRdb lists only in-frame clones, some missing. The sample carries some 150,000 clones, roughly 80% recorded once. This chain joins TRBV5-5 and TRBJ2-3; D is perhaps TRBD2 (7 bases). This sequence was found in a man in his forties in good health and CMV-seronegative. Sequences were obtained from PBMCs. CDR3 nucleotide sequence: TGTGCCAGCAGCTTGGCGAGGCGGGGGCTGAGCACAGATACGCAGTATTTT. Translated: CASSLARRGLSTDTQYF.